This TCR beta chain was obtained from a study of blood T cell repertoires in COVID-19. This clone is a singleton in its sample. With 7 bases clipped from V and 2 bases from J, the junction kept 8 bases outside the gene matches. The CDR3 extends over 14 amino acids. From germline, CDR1 is GTSNPN and CDR2 SVGIG (reference sequence). Study processing details: The authors estimated nucleated cell counts from reference gene primer amplification. Assay used: immunoSEQ multiplex PCR; TCRdb lists only in-frame clones, some missing. The V and J calls and clone size are taken from that table; D and trimming were inferred from the DNA. The sample has around 140,000 clones, 70% to 80% seen once.

This chain joins TRBV30 and TRBJ2-3; 8 nucleotides match TRBD1. The sequence was collected from a woman older than 75 with active or convalescent COVID-19. The sequenced sample consisted of peripheral blood. The CDR3 coding sequence is TGTGCCTTCTGGACAGGGACTTCCACAGATACGCAGTATTTT. Translating it yields CAFWTGTSTDTQYF. The variable domain in full, with the rest retrieved from reference TRBV30 and TRBJ2-3, is SQTIHQWPATLVQPVGSPLSLECTVEGTSNPNLYWYRQAAGRGLQLLFYSVGIGQISSEVPQNLSASRPQDRQFILSSKKLLLSDSGFYLCAFWTGTSTDTQYFGPGTRLTVL.